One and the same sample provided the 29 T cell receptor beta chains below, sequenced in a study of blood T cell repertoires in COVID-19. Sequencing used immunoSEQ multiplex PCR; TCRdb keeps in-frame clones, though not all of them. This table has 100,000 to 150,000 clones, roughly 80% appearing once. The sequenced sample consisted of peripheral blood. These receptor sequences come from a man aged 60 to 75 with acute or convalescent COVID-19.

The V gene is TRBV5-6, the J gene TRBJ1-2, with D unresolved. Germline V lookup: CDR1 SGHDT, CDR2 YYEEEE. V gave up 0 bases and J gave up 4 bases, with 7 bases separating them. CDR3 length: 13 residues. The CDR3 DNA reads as TGTGCCAGCAGCTTGGATGCAGTCTATGGCTACACCTTC. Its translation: CASSLDAVYGYTF.

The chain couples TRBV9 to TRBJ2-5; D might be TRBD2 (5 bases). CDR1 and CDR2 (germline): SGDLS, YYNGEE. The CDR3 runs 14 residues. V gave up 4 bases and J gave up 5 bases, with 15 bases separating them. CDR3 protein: CASSRGAEWETQYF. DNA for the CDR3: TGTGCCAGCAGCCGGGGAGCGGAGTGGGAGACCCAGTACTTC.

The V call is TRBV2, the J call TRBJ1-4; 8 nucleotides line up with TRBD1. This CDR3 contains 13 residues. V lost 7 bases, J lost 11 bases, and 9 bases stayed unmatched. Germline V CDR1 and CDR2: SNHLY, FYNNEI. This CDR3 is CASIERQGAKLFF. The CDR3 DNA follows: TGTGCCAGCATCGAACGGCAGGGGGCGAAACTGTTTTTT.

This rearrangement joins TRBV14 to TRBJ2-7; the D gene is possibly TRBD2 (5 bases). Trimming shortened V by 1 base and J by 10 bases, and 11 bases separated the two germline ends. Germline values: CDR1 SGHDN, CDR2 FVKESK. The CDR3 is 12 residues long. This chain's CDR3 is CASSQVATLQYF. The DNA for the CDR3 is TGTGCCAGCAGCCAAGTAGCGACACTACAGTACTTC. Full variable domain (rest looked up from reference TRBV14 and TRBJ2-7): EAGVTQFPSHSVIEKGQTVTLRCDPISGHDNLYWYRRVMGKEIKFLLHFVKESKQDESGMPNNRFLAERTGGTYSTLKVQPAELEDSGVYFCASSQVATLQYFGPGTRLTVT.

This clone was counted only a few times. The CDR3 sequence: CASSPGGSYGYTF. In nucleotides, the CDR3 is TGTGCCAGCAGCCCGGGGGGCTCCTATGGCTACACCTTC. V is TRBV7-9 and J is TRBJ1-2; weak D call: TRBD1 (6 bases). The germline CDR1 and CDR2 sequences are SEHNR and FQNEAQ (reference sequence). This CDR3 has 13 amino acids. Trimming removed 5 bases at V and 4 bases at J, with 11 bases between.

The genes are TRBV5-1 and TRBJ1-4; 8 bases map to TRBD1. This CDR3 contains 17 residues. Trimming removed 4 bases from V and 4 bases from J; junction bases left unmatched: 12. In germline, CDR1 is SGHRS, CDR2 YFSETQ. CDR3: CASSGGQGTGLNEKLFF. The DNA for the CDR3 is TGCGCCAGCAGCGGTGGACAGGGTACAGGACTTAATGAAAAACTGTTTTTT.

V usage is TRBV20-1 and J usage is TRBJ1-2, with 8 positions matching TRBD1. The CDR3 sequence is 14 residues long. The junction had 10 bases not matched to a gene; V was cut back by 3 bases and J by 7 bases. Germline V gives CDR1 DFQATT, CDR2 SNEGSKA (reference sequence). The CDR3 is CSASVRQGAAGYTF. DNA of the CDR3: TGCAGTGCTAGTGTCCGGCAGGGGGCGGCTGGCTACACCTTC.

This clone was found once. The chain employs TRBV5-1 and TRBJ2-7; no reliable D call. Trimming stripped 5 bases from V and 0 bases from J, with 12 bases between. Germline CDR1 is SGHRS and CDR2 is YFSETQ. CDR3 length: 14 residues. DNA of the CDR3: TGCGCCAGCAGTGGTGGCGGAAGCTCCTACGAGCAGTACTTC. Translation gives CASSGGGSSYEQYF.

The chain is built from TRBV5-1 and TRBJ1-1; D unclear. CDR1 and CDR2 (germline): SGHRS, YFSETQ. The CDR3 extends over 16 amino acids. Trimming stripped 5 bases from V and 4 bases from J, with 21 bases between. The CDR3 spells CASSPGFKAASTEAFF. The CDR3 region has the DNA TGCGCCAGCAGTCCCGGGTTTAAGGCGGCGAGCACTGAAGCTTTCTTT.

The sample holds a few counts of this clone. The CDR3 nucleotides are TGTGCCAGCGACCCCTCGGGGAGCTCTAATGAAAAACTGTTTTTT. Encoded protein: CASDPSGSSNEKLFF. V is TRBV6-5 and J is TRBJ1-4; D is unclear. Trimming removed 8 bases at V and 3 bases at J, with 16 bases between. The CDR3 totals 15 residues. The germline gives CDR1 MNHEY, CDR2 SVGAGI.

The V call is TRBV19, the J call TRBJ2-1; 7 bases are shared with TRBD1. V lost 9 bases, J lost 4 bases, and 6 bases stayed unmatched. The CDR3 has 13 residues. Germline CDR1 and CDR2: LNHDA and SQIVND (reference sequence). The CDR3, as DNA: TGTGCCAGCCGAGGACAGGTTTACAATGAGCAGTTCTTC. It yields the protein CASRGQVYNEQFF.

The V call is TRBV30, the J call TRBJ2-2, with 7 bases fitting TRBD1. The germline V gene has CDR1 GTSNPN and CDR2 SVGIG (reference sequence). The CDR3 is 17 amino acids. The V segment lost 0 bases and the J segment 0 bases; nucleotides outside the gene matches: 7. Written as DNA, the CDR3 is TGTGCCTGGAGTGTCTGGGGACAGCACTCGAACACCGGGGAGCTGTTTTTT. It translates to CAWSVWGQHSNTGELFF.

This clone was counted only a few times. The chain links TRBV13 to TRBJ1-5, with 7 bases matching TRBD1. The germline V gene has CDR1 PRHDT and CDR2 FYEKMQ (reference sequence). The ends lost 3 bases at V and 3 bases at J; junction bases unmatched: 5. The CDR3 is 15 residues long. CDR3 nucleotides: TGTGCCAGCAGCTTGGGGGACAGCTTCAATCAGCCCCAGCATTTT. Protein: CASSLGDSFNQPQHF.

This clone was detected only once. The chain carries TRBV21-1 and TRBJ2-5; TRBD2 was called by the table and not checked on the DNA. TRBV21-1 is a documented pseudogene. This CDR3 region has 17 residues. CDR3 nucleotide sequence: TGTGCCAGCAGCAAAGGACGCGGTCAGCAGCAGCAAGAGACCCAGTACTTC. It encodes CASSKGRGQQQQETQYF.

The CDR3 loop is CATSDGTEPYEQYF. The CDR3 coding sequence is TGTGCCACCAGTGACGGGACAGAACCCTACGAGCAGTACTTC. The rearrangement uses TRBV24-1 and TRBJ2-7, with 7 positions matching TRBD1. Per the germline V gene, CDR1 is KGHDR and CDR2 is SFDVKD. The V gene end was trimmed by 4 bases and the J gene end by 2 bases; junction bases not matched to a gene: 4. This CDR3 spans 14 amino acids.

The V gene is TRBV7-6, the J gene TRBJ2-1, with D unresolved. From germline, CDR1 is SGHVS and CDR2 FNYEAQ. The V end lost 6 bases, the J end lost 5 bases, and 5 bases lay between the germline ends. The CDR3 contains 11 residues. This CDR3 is CASRGNNEQFF. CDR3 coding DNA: TGTGCCAGCAGGGGCAACAATGAGCAGTTCTTC. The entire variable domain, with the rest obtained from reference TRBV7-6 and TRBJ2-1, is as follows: GAGVSQSPRYKVTKRGQDVALRCDPISGHVSLYWYRQALGQGPEFLTYFNYEAQQDKSGLPNDRFSAERPEGSISTLTIQRTEQRDSAMYRCASRGNNEQFFGPGTRLTVL.

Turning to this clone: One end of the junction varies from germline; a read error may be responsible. Here the CDR3 DNA reads TGTGCCAGCAGCCGATCGGGACTCCCCTATGTCTACACCTTC. Translation: CASSRSGLPYVYTF. The chain uses TRBV5-6 and TRBJ1-2; TRBD1 might be the D (5 bases). CDR3 length: 14 amino acids. Germline V lookup: CDR1 SGHDT, CDR2 YYEEEE.

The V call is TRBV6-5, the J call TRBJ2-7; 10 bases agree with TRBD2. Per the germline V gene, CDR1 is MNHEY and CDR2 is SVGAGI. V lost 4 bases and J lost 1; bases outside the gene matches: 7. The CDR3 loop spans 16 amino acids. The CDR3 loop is CASSSVSGRTSYEQYF. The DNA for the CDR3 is TGTGCCAGCAGTTCAGTTAGCGGGAGGACTTCCTACGAGCAGTACTTC.

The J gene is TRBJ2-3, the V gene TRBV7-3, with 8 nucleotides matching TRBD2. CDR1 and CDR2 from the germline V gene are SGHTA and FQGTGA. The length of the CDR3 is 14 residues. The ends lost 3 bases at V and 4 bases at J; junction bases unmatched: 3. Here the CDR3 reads CASSLSGGSDTQYF. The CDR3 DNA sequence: TGTGCCAGCAGCTTGAGCGGGGGCTCAGATACGCAGTATTTT.

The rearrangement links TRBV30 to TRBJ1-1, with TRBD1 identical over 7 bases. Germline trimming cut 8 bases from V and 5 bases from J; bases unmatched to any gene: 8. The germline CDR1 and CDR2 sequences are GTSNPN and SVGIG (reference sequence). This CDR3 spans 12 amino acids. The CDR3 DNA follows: TGTGCCGGGAACAGGGGTGGAACTGAAGCTTTCTTT. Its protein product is CAGNRGGTEAFF.

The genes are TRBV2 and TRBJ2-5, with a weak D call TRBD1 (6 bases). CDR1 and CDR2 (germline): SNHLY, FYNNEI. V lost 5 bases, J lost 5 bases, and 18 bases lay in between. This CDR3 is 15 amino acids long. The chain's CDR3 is CASSRITGRQETQYF. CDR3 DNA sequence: TGTGCCAGCAGTCGAATTACAGGGCGGCAGGAGACCCAGTACTTC.

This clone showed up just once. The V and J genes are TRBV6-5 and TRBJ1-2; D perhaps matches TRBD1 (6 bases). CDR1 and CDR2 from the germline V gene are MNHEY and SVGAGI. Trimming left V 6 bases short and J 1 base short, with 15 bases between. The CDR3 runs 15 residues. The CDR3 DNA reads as TGTGCCAGCAGATCTTCAGGGGCACTTAACTATGGCTACACCTTC. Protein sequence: CASRSSGALNYGYTF.

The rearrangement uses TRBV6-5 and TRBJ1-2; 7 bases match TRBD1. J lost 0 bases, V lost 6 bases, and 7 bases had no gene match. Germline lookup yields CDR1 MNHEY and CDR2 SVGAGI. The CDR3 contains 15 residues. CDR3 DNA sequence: TGTGCCAGCAGGACAGGGCCGGGGTCTAACTATGGCTACACCTTC. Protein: CASRTGPGSNYGYTF.

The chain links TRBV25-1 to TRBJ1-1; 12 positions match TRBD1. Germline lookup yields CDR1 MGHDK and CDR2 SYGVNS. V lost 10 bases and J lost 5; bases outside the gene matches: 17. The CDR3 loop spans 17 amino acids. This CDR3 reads CATSPNPGQGAGTEAFF. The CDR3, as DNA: TGTGCCACCTCTCCAAACCCGGGACAGGGGGCTGGAACTGAAGCTTTCTTT.

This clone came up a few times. CDR3 sequence (DNA): TGTGCCTGGAGTTCTCTCGGTAGCACAGATACGCAGTATTTT. It translates to CAWSSLGSTDTQYF. This rearrangement joins TRBV30 to TRBJ2-3, with no clear D. This CDR3 is built from 14 residues. Germline V gene sequence: CDR1 GTSNPN, CDR2 SVGIG (reference sequence). V was cut by 2 bases and J by 0 bases, with 9 bases left in between.

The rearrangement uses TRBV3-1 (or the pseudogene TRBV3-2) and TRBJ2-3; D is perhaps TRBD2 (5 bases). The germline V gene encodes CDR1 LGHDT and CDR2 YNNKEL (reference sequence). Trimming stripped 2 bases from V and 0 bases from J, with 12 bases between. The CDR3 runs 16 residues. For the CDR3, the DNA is TGTGCCAGCAGCCAATACAGCGGAACAAGCACAGATACGCAGTATTTT. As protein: CASSQYSGTSTDTQYF.

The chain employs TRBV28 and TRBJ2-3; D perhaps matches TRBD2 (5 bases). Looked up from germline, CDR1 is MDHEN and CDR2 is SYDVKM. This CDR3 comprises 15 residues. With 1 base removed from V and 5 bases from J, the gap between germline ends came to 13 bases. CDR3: CASSLFAAEGDTQYF. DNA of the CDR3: TGTGCCAGCAGTTTATTCGCGGCTGAGGGAGATACGCAGTATTTT. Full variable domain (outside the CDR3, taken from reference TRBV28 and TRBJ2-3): DVKVTQSSRYLVKRTGEKVFLECVQDMDHENMFWYRQDPGLGLRLIYFSYDVKMKEKGDIPEGYSVSREKKERFSLILESASTNQTSMYLCASSLFAAEGDTQYFGPGTRLTVL.

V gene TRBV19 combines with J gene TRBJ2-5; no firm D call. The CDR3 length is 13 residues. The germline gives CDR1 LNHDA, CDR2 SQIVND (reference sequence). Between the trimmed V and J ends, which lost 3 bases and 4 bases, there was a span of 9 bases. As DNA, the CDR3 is TGTGCCAGTAGTATTCTTGGCGGAGAGACCCAGTACTTC. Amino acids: CASSILGGETQYF.

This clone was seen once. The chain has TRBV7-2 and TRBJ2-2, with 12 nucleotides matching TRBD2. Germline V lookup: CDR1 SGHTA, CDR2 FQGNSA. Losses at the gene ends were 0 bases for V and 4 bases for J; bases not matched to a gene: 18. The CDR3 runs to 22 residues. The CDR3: CASSLAGWNGLAGSRGTGELFF. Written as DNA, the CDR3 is TGTGCCAGCAGCTTAGCGGGGTGGAATGGACTAGCGGGAAGCAGGGGCACCGGGGAGCTGTTTTTT.